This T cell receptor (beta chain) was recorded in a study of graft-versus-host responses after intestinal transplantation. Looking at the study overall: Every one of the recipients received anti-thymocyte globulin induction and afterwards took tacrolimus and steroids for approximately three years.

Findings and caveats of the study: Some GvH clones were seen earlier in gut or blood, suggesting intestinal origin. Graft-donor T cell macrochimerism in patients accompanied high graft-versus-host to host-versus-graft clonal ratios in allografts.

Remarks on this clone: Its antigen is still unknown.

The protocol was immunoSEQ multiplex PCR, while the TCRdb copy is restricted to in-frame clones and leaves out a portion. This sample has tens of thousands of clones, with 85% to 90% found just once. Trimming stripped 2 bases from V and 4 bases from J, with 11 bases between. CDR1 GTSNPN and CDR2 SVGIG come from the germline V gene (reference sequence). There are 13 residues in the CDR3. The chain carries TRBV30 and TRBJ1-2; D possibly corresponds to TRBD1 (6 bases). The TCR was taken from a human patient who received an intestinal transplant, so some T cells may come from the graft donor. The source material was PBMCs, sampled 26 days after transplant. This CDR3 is CAWSPGQLYGYTF. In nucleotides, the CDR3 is TGTGCCTGGAGTCCCGGACAGCTCTATGGCTACACCTTC.